This T cell receptor beta chain is from a study of shared clonotypes between healthy human individuals. Study-wide background: Three plates were used per donor for CD4 naive, three for CD4 memory, two for CD8 naive and one for CD8 memory.

General study points: Among donors, sharing of clonotypes was expected to be affected by sequencing depth. The study sampled only blood, and tissue repertoires likely differ.

Using 200 ng DNA, 30,000 or so T cell genomes, the sorted-subset replicate PCRs were run. Repertoires were generated with immunoSEQ multiplex PCR, while TCRdb's copy carries only in-frame clones and drops some. The sample holds about 2.5 million clones, 85% to 95% seen once. The CDR3 is made up of 12 amino acids. Germline V CDR1 and CDR2: MDHEN, SYDVKM. The V end lost 3 bases, the J end lost 5 bases, and 7 bases lay between the germline ends. This clone has a handful of counts. The antigen is unknown. Other nucleotide sequences from this sample produce the same CDR3. This clonotype was sampled from a man aged 18 to 29 in good health. Some clones in this sample may be carry-over from other donors' samples. Sequencing input: naive CD4+ T cells from PBMCs. Indicated subset: CD45RA+ positively selected. The chain is built from TRBV28 and TRBJ1-1, with D possibly being TRBD1 (5 bases). CDR3 residues: CASSLRGTEAFF. The CDR3 DNA reads as TGTGCCAGCAGTTTGAGGGGAACTGAAGCTTTCTTT.